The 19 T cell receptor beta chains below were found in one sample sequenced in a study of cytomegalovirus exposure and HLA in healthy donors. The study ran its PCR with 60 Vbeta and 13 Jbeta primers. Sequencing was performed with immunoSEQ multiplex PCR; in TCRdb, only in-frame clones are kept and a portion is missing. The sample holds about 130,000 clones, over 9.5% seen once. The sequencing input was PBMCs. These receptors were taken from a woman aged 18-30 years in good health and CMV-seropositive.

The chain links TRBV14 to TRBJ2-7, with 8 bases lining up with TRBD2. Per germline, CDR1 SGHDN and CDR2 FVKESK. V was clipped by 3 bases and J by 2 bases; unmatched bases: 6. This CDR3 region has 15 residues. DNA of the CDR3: TGTGCCAGCAGCCAGGGTAGCGGGGACCCCTACGAGCAGTACTTC. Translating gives CASSQGSGDPYEQYF.

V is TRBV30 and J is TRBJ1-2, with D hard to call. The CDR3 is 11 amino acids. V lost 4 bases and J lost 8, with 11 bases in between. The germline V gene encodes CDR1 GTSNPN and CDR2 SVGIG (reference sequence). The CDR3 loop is CAWTVGGGYTF. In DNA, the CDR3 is TGTGCCTGGACAGTCGGAGGAGGCTACACCTTC. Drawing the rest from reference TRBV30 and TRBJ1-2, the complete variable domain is SQTIHQWPATLVQPVGSPLSLECTVEGTSNPNLYWYRQAAGRGLQLLFYSVGIGQISSEVPQNLSASRPQDRQFILSSKKLLLSDSGFYLCAWTVGGGYTFGSGTRLTVV.

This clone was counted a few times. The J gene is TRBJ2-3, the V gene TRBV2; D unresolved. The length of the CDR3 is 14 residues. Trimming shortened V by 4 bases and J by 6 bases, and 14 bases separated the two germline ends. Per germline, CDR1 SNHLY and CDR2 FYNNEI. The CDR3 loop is CASSVLRDADTQYF. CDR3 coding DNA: TGTGCCAGCAGTGTATTACGTGATGCGGATACGCAGTATTTT.

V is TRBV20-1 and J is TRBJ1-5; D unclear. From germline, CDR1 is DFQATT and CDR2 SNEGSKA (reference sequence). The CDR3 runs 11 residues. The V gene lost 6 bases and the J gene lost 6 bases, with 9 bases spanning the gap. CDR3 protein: CSARYGQPQHF. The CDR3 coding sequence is TGCAGTGCCCGCTACGGTCAGCCCCAGCATTTT.

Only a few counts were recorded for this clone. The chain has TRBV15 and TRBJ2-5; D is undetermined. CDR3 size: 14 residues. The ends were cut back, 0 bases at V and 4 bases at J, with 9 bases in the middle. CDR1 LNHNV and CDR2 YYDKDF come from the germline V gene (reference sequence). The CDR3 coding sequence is TGTGCCACCAGCAGAGATAACCCCGGAGAGACCCAGTACTTC. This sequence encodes CATSRDNPGETQYF.

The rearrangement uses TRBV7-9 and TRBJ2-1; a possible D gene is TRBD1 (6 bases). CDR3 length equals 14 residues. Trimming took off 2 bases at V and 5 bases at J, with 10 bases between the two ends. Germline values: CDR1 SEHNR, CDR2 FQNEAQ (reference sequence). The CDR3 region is CASSLRDTDNEQFF. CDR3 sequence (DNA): TGTGCCAGCAGCTTACGGGACACCGACAATGAGCAGTTCTTC.

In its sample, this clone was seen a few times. The CDR3 loop reads CASSYRNQPQHF. The CDR3 DNA reads as TGTGCCAGCAGCTACAGAAATCAGCCCCAGCATTTT. The J gene is TRBJ1-5, the V gene TRBV7-9; D uncertain. Germline V gene sequence: CDR1 SEHNR, CDR2 FQNEAQ (reference sequence). Trimming shortened V by 4 bases and J by 4 bases, and 5 bases separated the two germline ends. This CDR3 region has 12 residues.

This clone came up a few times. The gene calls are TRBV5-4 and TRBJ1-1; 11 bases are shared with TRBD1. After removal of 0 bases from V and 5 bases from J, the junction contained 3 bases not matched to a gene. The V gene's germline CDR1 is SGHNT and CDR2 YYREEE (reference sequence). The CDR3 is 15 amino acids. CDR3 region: CASSLGTGGGTEAFF. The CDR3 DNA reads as TGTGCCAGCAGCTTGGGGACAGGGGGCGGGACTGAAGCTTTCTTT.

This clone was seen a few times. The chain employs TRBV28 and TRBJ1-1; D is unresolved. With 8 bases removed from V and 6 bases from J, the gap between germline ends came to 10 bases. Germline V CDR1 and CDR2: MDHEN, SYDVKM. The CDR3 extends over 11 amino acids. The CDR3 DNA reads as TGTGCCAGCGTCCGCGGGGCTGAAGCTTTCTTT. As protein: CASVRGAEAFF.

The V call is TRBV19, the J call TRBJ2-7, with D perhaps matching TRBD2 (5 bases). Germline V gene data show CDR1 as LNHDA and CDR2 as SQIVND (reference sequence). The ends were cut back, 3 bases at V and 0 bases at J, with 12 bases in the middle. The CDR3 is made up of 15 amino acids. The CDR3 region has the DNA TGTGCCAGTAGTATGGGGAGTTCGAGCTCCTACGAGCAGTACTTC. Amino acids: CASSMGSSSSYEQYF.

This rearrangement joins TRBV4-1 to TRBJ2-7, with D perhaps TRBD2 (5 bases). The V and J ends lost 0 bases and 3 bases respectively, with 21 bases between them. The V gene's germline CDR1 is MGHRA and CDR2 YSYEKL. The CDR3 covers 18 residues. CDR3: CASSQDPARTYGDYEQYF. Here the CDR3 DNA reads TGCGCCAGCAGCCAAGACCCGGCGAGGACTTACGGCGACTACGAGCAGTACTTC.

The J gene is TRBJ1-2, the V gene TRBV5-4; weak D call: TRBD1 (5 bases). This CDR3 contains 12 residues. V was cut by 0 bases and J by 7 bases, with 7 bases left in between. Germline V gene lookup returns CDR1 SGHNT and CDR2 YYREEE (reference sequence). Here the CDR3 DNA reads TGTGCCAGCAGCTTGGACAGGTTTGGCTACACCTTC. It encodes CASSLDRFGYTF.

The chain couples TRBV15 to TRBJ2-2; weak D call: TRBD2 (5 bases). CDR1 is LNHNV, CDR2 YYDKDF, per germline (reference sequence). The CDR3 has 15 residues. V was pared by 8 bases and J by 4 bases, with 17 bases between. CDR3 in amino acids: CATPAGSSGTGELFF. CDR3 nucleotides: TGTGCCACCCCCGCGGGTTCGAGTGGCACCGGGGAGCTGTTTTTT.

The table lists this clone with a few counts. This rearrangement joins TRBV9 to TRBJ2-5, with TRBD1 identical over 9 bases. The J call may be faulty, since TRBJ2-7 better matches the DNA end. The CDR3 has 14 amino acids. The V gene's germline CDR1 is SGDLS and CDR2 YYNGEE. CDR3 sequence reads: CASSTGQGLYEQYF. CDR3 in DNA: TGTGCCAGCTCTACGGGACAGGGACTTTACGAGCAGTACTTC.

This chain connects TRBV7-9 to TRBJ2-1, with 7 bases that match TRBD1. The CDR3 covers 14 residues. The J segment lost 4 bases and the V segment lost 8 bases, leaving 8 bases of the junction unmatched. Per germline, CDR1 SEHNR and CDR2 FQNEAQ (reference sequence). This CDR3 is CASHARGKYNEQFF. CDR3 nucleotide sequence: TGTGCCAGCCACGCCAGGGGGAAATACAATGAGCAGTTCTTC.

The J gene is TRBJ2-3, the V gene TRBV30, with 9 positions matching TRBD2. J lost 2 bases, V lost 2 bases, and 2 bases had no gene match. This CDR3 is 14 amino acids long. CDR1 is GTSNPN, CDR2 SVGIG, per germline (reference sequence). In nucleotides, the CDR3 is TGTGCCTGGAGTCCGGGACTAGCCACAGATACGCAGTATTTT. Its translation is CAWSPGLATDTQYF.

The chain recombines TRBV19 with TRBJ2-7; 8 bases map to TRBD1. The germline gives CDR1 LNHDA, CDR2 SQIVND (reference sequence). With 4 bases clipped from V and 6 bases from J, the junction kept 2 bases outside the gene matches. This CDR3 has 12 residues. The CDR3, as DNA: TGTGCCAGTAGTAATACAGGGGGCGAGCAGTACTTC. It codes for CASSNTGGEQYF.

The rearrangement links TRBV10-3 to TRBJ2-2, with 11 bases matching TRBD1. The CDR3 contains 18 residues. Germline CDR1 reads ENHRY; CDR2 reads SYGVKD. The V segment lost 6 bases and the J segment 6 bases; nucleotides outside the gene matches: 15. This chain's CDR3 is CAISSGTGGGRWAGELFF. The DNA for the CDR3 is TGTGCCATCAGCTCCGGGACAGGGGGGGGTAGATGGGCCGGGGAGCTGTTTTTT.

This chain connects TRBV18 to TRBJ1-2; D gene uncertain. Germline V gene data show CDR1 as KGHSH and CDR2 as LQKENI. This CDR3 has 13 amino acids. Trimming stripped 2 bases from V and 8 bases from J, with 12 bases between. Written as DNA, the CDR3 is TGTGCCAGCTCACCAATGGAGGGCCAGGGCTACACCTTC. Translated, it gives CASSPMEGQGYTF.